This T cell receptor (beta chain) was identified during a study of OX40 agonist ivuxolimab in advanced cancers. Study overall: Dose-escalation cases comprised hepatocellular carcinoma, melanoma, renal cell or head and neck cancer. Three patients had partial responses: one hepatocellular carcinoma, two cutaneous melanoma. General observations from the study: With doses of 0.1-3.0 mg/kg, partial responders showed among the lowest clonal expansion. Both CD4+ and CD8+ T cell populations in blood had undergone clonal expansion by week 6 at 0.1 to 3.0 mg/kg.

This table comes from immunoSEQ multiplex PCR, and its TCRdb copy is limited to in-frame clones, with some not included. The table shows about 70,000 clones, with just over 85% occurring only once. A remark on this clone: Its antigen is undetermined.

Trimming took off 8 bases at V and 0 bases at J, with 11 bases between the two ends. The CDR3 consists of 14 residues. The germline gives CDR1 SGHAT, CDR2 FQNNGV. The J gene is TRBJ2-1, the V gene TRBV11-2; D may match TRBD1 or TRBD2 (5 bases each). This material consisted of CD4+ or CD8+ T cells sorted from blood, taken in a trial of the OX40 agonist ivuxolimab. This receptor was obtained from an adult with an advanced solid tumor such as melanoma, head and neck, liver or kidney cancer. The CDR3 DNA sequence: TGTGCCAGCGTACAGGACTTCTCCTACAATGAGCAGTTCTTC. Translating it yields CASVQDFSYNEQFF.